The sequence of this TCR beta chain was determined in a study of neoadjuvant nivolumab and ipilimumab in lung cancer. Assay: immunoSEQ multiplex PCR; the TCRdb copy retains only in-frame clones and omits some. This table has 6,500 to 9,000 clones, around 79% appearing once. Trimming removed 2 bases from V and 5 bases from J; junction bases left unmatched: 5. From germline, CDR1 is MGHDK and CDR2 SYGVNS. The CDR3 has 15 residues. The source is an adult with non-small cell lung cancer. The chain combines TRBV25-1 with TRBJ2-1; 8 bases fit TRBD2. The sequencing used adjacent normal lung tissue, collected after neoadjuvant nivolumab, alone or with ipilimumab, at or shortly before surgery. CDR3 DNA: TGTGCCAGCAGTGAAGCGGGGGGACCCCACAATGAGCAGTTCTTC. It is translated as CASSEAGGPHNEQFF.